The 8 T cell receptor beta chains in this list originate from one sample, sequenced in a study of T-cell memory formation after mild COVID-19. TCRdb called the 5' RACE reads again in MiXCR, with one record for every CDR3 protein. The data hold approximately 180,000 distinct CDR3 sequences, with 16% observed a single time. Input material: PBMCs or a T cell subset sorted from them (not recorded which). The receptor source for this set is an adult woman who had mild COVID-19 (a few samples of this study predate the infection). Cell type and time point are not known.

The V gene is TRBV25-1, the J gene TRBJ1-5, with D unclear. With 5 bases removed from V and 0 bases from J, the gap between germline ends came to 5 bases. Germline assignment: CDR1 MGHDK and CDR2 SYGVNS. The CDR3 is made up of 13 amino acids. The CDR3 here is CASSQYSNQPQHF. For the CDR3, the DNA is TGTGCCAGCAGTCAGTATAGCAATCAGCCCCAGCATTTT.

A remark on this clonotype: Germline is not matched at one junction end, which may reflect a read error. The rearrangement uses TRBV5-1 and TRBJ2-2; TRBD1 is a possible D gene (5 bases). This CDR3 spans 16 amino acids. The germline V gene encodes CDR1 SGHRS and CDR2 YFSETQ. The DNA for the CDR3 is TGCGCCAGCAGCTTGGCCAGGGCTTTGGACACCGTGGAGCTGTTTTTT. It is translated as CASSLARALDTVELFF.

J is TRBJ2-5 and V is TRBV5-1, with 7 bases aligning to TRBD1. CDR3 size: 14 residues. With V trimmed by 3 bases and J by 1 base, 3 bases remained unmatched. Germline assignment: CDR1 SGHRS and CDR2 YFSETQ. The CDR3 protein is CASSSQGTQETQYF. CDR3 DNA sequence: TGCGCCAGCAGCTCACAGGGGACCCAAGAGACCCAGTACTTC.

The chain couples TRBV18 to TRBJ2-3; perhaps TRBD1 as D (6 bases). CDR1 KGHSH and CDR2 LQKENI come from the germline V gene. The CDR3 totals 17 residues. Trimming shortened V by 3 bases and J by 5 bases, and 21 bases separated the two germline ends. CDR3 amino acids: CASSPSVSVSGVDTQYF. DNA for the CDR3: TGTGCCAGCTCACCGTCGGTTTCGGTTTCAGGGGTAGATACGCAGTATTTT.

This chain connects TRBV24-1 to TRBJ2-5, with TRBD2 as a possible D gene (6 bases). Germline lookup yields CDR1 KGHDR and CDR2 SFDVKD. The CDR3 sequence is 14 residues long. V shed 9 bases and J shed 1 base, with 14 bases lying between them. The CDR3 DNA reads TGTGCCACCTCCCCGGAGGGCGTCCAAGAGACCCAGTACTTC. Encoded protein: CATSPEGVQETQYF.

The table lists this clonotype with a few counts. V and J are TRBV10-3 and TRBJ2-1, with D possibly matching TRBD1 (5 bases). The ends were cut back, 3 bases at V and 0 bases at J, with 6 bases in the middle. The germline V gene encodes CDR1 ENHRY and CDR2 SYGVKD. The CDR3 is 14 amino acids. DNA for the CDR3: TGTGCCATCAGTGACGGACACTCCTACAATGAGCAGTTCTTC. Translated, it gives CAISDGHSYNEQFF.

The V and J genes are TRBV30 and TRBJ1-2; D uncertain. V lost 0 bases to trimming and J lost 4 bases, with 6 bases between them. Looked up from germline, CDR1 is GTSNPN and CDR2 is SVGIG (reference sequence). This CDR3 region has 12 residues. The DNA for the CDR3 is TGTGCCTGGAGTGTAGTGCGCTATGGCTACACCTTC. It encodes CAWSVVRYGYTF.

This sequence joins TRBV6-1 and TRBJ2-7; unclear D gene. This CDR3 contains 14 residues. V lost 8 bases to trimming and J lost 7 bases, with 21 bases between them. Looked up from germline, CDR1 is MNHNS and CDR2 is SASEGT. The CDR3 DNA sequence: TGTGCCAGCCGAGAAGGGCCAAACCTAGGTGAGCAGTACTTC. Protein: CASREGPNLGEQYF.